This TCR beta chain was captured in a study of cytomegalovirus exposure and HLA in healthy donors. Study conclusions and caveats: A later analysis, which compared TCR beta chains of equal frequency, found the HLA-associated ones more clonally expanded. V- and J-gene trimming in TCR beta was tied to a missense DCLRE1C variant by an analysis performed later.

PCR was performed using 60 Vbeta and 13 Jbeta primers. This table comes from immunoSEQ multiplex PCR, and its TCRdb copy is limited to in-frame clones, with some not included. There are approximately 130,000 clones in the sample; around 80% occur only once, and about 1.7% lies in the top ten. Worth noting for this clone: Its matching antigen is unknown.

The CDR3 has 14 amino acids. Germline values: CDR1 SGHDT, CDR2 YYEEEE. The rearrangement uses TRBV5-6 and TRBJ2-5; possible D gene TRBD2, 6 bases. Near its end, the DNA agrees better with TRBJ2-7, so the J call may be wrong. The sample taken for sequencing was PBMCs. The receptor comes from a female donor in good health and CMV-seropositive. The DNA of the CDR3 is TGTGCCAGCAGCGCGGGACGGGGCTCCTACGAGCAGTACTTC. Translation gives CASSAGRGSYEQYF.